These T cell receptor beta chains were read from a single sample in a study of spatial heterogeneity in lung cancer. Each CDR3 protein is one row after TCRdb ran MiXCR on the 5' RACE reads. The repertoire holds over 5,500 distinct CDR3 sequences, roughly 2.9% seen once, with 20% to 25% in the top ten. The sequencing used lung tumor tissue, collected at surgery. All receptors derive from a male donor with early-stage non-small cell lung cancer. Each CDR3 is given with its conserved first and last residue. The D gene is left open where the match is weak. Not all rows give a size; the values are once, few, many and, for expanded clones, a class.

NA | 13 | NA | TRBJ1-1 | TRBV29-1 | TGCAGCGTTCTCACGGGTAGGAACACTGAAGCTTTCTTT | CSVLTGRNTEAFF
TRBD2 | 16 | medium-sized | TRBJ2-1 | TRBV4-2 | TGTGCCAGCAGCCAAGATCCAAGCGGGAGTAACAATGAGCAGTTCTTC | CASSQDPSGSNNEQFF
NA | 12 | medium-sized | TRBJ2-1 | TRBV11-2 | TGTGCCAGCAGCCAAATCAGGGATGAGCAGTTCTTC | CASSQIRDEQFF
NA | 14 | many | TRBJ2-2 | TRBV10-3 | TGTGCCTCACAGGGACAAGGGCGGACCGGGGAGCTGTTTTTT | CASQGQGRTGELFF
NA | 13 | few | TRBJ2-5 | TRBV27 | TGTGCCAGCAGTTTTGGGCTAGGGGAGACCCAGTACTTC | CASSFGLGETQYF
NA | 16 | medium-sized | TRBJ1-5 | TRBV20-1 | TGCAGTGCTTCGCCGGCGGGGGGGCATAGCAATCAGCCCCAGCATTTT | CSASPAGGHSNQPQHF
TRBD1 | 15 | medium-sized | TRBJ1-6 | TRBV3-1 | TGTGCCAGCAGCCCTACAGGGGGCGGTTATTCACCCCTCCACTTT | CASSPTGGGYSPLHF
TRBD1 | 15 | many | TRBJ1-5 | TRBV7-9 | TGTGCCAGCAGCCGCGGGACAGAGAGAAATCAGCCCCAGCATTTT | CASSRGTERNQPQHF
NA | 12 | medium-sized | TRBJ2-5 | TRBV20-1 | TGCAGTGCTAGTCCCTCGGAGGAGACCCAGTACTTC | CSASPSEETQYF
TRBD1 | 14 | medium-sized | TRBJ2-3 | TRBV12-3/TRBV12-4 | TGTGCCAGCAGTCCGCAGGGTTTCAGGGGGACGCAGTATTTT | CASSPQGFRGTQYF
NA | 14 | medium-sized | TRBJ1-1 | TRBV9 | TGTGCCAGCAGCGTAGAAGGGGCTAGGACTGAAGCTTTCTTT | CASSVEGARTEAFF
NA | 14 | many | TRBJ2-2 | TRBV19 | TGTGCCACCCTACAGGGAGGGTCAACCGGGGAGCTGTTTTTT | CATLQGGSTGELFF
TRBD1 | 14 | medium-sized | TRBJ2-7 | TRBV29-1 | TGCAGCGTGCTGGACAGGGGCTGCGCCTACGAGCAGTACTTC | CSVLDRGCAYEQYF
TRBD2 | 14 | many | TRBJ2-1 | TRBV7-7 | TGTGCCAGCAGCTTAGTCGGTCGGGAGGATGAGCAGTTCTTC | CASSLVGREDEQFF
TRBD1 | 17 | NA | TRBJ1-1 | TRBV10-3 | TGTGCCATCAGCCTTTTTGGACAGGGGGCGAGGAACACTGAAGCTTTCTTT | CAISLFGQGARNTEAFF
TRBD2 | 14 | many | TRBJ2-1 | TRBV4-1 | TGCGCCAGCAGCCAAGATGAACTAGCGGGAGGGGCGTTCTTC | CASSQDELAGGAFF
NA | 13 | medium-sized | TRBJ1-1 | TRBV6-2/TRBV6-3 | TGTGCCAGCAGTACAGGACAGTACACTGAAGCTTTCTTT | CASSTGQYTEAFF
NA | 16 | few | TRBJ1-1 | TRBV7-2 | TGTGCCAGCAGCTTAGTCGGGGTAGGAAGGAACACTGAAGCTTTCTTT | CASSLVGVGRNTEAFF
NA | 11 | few | TRBJ1-5 | TRBV28 | TGTGCCAGCAGTTGGGATCAGCCCCAGCATTTT | CASSWDQPQHF
TRBD1 | 15 | many | TRBJ2-1 | TRBV24-1 | TGTGCCACCAGTGACCCGGGACAGGGCTCGACTGAGCAGTTCTTC | CATSDPGQGSTEQFF
TRBD1 | 17 | many | TRBJ1-1 | TRBV9 | TGTGCCAGCAGCGTAGCGGGACAGCCTTTCGTGGACACTGAAGCTTTCTTT | CASSVAGQPFVDTEAFF
TRBD2 | 16 | many | TRBJ2-7 | TRBV5-1 | TGCGCCAGCAGCTTGTGGGCGGGAGGCCGCGGAGACGAGCAGTACTTC | CASSLWAGGRGDEQYF
TRBD1 | 14 | medium-sized | TRBJ2-7 | TRBV20-1 | TGCAGTGCTAGAGGGGGAACAGGGGTTGACGAGCAGTACTTC | CSARGGTGVDEQYF
NA | 11 | few | TRBJ2-3 | TRBV5-1 | TGCGCCAGCAGCTGGGGGGTGACGCAGTATTTT | CASSWGVTQYF
NA | 15 | few | TRBJ2-6 | TRBV4-2 | TGTGCCAGCAGCGATACGCTGTCCGGGGCCAACGTCCTGACTTTC | CASSDTLSGANVLTF
NA | 16 | many | TRBJ1-2 | TRBV7-2 | TGTGCCAGCAGCCCCCGGGATCCAGGTGGGGACTATGGCTACACCTTC | CASSPRDPGGDYGYTF